This T cell receptor beta chain was documented in a study of TET2 disruption in CD19-targeted CAR T cells (dated by TCRdb to 2017 to 2018). Regarding the study in general: The number of samples was determined by the original clinical trial design and by which samples were available, and no additional inclusion criteria were applied. Beyond this particular receptor, the publication reports: Conclusions about the CAR T cells of the patient were based on extensive analysis of a single subject.

In the case of this clone: Its antigen is currently not known. The read gets to within 3 residues of the CDR3 end, and the germline J gene fills in the rest.

The immunoSEQ assay was used to perform TCR beta chain deep sequencing. The paper's processing steps were these. Only productive TCR beta rearrangements were used to calculate clonotype frequencies. TCRdb stores this immuneACCESS table with in-frame sequences only. Part of the clones is absent; in the studies checked, under half of the shortfall reflects unresolved V genes, and no reason is known for the rest. That table gives V, J and clone size, and the DNA gave D and trimming. This sample's table has entries for around 30,000 clones. The top ten constitute under 2.5% of the sample. The treatment or condition label, as the study defines it: autologous CTL019 cells: CD19 CAR with 4-1BB and CD3 zeta domains. TCR zeta and 4-1BB costimulatory signaling domains were built into the CD19 CAR. T cells for CTL019 manufacturing were collected from peripheral blood by means of leukapheresis. The DNeasy Blood and Tissue Kit was used to extract genomic DNA from pre-infusion T cells, peripheral blood, or sorted post-infusion T cells.

Spanning cysteine to phenylalanine, the CDR3 consists of 15 amino acids. The DNA shown is the part of the CDR3 that was read: 36 bases, in frame from base 1. V loses 1 base, J loses 0 bases, and the germline ends lie 8 bases apart. From a lookup of the germline V gene, CDR1 and CDR2 are KGHSH and LQKENI. The TCR sequence derives from a man aged 65 to 85 with chronic lymphocytic leukemia. The input for sequencing was CD8- CAR+ T cells sorted from cultured blood T cells, taken for CD19 CAR T cell therapy. This specimen's cell subset or site label, per the study, means: CD8-negative CAR-positive T cells from the infusion product. The rearranged segments are TRBV18 and TRBJ2-3; the D gene is perhaps TRBD2, from 5 matching bases. The covered CDR3 bases are TGTGCCAGCTCACCACAAGCTAGCAGCACAGATACG. This gives the protein CASSPQASSTDT. In full, the CDR3 reads CASSPQASSTDTQYF.